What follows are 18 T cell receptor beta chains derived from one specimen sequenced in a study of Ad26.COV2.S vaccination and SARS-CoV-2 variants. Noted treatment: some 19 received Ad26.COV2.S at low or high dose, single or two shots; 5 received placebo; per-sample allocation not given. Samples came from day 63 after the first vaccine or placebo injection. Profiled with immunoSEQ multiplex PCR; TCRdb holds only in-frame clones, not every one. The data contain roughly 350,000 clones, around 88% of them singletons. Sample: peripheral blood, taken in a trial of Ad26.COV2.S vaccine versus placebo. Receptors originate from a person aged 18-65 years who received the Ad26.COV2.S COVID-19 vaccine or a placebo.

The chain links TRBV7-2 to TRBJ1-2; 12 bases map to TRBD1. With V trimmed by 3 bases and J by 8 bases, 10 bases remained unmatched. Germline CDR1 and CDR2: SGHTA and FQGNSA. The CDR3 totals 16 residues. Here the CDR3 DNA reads TGTGCCAGCAGCTTTTTTGGGACAGGGGGCGCCGGGGGCTACACCTTC. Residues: CASSFFGTGGAGGYTF.

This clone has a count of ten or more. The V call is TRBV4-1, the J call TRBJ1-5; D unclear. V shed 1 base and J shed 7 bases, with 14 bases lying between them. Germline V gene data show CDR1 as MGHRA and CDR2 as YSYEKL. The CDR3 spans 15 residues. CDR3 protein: CASSQAPGILQPQHF. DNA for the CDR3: TGCGCCAGCAGCCAAGCGCCGGGTATCTTACAGCCCCAGCATTTT.

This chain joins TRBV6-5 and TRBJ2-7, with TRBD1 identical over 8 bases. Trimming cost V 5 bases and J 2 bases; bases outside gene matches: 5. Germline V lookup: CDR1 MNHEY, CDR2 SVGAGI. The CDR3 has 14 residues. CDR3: CASSPDRAAYEQYF. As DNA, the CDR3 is TGTGCCAGCAGTCCGGACAGGGCGGCCTACGAGCAGTACTTC.

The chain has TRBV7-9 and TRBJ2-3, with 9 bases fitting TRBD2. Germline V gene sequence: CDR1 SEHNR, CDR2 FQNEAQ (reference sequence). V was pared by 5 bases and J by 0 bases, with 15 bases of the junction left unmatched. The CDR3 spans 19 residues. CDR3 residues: CASSPTQLRLADSTDTQYF. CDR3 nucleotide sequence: TGTGCCAGCAGCCCGACACAATTAAGACTAGCGGATAGCACAGATACGCAGTATTTT.

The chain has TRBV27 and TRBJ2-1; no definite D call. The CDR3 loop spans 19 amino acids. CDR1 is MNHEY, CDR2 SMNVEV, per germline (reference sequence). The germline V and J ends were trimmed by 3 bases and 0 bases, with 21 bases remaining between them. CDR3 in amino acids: CASSFAHLIPFTSYNEQFF. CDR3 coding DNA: TGTGCCAGCAGTTTTGCCCACCTTATTCCCTTTACCTCCTACAATGAGCAGTTCTTC.

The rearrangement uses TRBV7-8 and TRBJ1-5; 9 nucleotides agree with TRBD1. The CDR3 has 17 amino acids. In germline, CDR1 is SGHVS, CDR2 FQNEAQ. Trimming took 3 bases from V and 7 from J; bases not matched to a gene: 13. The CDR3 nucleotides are TGTGCCAGCAGCTTGAGTCCCGGGACAGGGAGTGTACAGCCCCAGCATTTT. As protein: CASSLSPGTGSVQPQHF. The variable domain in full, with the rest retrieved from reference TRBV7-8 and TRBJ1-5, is GAGVSQSPRYKVAKRGQDVALRCDPISGHVSLFWYQQALGQGPEFLTYFQNEAQLDKSGLPSDRFFAERPEGSVSTLKIQRTQQEDSAVYLCASSLSPGTGSVQPQHFGDGTRLSIL.

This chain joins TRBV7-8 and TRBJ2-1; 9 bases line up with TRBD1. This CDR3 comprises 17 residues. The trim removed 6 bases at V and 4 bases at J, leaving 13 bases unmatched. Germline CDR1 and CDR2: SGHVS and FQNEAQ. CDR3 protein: CASSLKGQGLGYNEQFF. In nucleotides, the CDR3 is TGTGCCAGCAGTCTCAAGGGACAGGGCCTGGGTTACAATGAGCAGTTCTTC.

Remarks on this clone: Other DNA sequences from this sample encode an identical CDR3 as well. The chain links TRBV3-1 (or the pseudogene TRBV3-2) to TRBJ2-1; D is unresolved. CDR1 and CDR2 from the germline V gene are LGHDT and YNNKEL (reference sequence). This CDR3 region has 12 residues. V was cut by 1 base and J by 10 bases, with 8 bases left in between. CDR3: CASSQGRREQFF. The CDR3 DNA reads TGTGCCAGCAGCCAAGGTCGCAGGGAGCAGTTCTTC.

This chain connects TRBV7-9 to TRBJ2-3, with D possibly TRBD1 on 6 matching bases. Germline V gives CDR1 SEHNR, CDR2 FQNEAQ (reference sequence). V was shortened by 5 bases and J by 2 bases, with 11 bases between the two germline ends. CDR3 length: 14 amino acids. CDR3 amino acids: CASSRDTNTDTQYF. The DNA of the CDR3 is TGTGCCAGCAGCCGGGACACAAACACAGATACGCAGTATTTT.

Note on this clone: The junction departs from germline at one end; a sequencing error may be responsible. This CDR3 reads CASRGRGHNEKLFF. CDR3 nucleotide sequence: TGTGCTAGCAGGGGCAGGGGCCATAATGAAAAACTGTTTTTT. J is TRBJ1-4 and V is TRBV7-9, with a tentative D call TRBD1 (6 bases). CDR3 length: 14 amino acids. CDR1 and CDR2 (germline): SEHNR, FQNEAQ (reference sequence).

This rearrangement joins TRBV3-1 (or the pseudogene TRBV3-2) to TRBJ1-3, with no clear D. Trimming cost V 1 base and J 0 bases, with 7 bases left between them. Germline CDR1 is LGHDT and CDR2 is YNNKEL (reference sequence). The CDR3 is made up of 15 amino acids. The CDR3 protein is CASSQGRLSGNTIYF. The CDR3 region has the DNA TGTGCCAGCAGCCAAGGTCGACTCTCTGGAAACACCATATATTTT.

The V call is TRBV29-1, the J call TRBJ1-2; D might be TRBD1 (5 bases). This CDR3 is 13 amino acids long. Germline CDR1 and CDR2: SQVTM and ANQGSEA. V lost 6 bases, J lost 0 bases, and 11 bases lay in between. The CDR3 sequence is CSVNRIANYGYTF. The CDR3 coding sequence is TGCAGCGTGAACAGGATCGCTAACTATGGCTACACCTTC.

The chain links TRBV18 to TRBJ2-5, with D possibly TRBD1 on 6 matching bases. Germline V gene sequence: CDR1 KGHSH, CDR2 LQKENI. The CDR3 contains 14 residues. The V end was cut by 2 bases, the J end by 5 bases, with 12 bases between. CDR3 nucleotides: TGTGCCAGCTCACCAATAAGAGACAGGGAGACCCAGTACTTC. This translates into CASSPIRDRETQYF.

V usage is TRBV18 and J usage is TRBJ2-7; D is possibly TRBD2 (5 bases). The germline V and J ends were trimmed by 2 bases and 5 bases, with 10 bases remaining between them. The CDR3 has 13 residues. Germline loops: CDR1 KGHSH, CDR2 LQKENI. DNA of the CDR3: TGTGCCAGCTCACCAACCGGGGTCGACGAGCAGTACTTC. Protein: CASSPTGVDEQYF.

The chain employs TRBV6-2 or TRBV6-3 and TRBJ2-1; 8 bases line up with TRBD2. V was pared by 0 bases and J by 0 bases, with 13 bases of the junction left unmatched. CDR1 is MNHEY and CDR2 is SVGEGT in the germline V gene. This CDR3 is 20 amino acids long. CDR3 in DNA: TGTGCCAGCAGTTACTCCCCCTCCGGGAGGGCCCTGATCTCCTACAATGAGCAGTTCTTC. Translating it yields CASSYSPSGRALISYNEQFF.

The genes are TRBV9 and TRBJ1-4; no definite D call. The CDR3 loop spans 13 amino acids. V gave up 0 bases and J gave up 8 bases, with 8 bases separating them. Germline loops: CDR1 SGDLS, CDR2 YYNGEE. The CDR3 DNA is TGTGCCAGCAGCGTAGCTACGGGGGAAAAACTGTTTTTT. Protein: CASSVATGEKLFF.

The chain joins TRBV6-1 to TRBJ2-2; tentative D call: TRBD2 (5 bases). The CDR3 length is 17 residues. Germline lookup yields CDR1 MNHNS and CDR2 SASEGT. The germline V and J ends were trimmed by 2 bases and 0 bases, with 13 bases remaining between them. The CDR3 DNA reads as TGTGCCAGCAGTGAATACGGGGTCACCTCGAACACCGGGGAGCTGTTTTTT. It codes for CASSEYGVTSNTGELFF.

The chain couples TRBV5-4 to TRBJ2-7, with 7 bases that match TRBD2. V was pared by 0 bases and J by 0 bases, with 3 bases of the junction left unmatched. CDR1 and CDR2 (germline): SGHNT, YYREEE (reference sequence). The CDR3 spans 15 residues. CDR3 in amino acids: CASSLGGGSSYEQYF. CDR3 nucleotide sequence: TGTGCCAGCAGCTTGGGGGGCGGGAGCTCCTACGAGCAGTACTTC.